This T cell receptor beta chain emerged from a study of blood T cell repertoires in COVID-19. The V gene's germline CDR1 is SGHTA and CDR2 FQGNSA. Trimming shortened V by 3 bases and J by 0 bases, and 10 bases separated the two germline ends. CDR3 length equals 15 residues. The protocol was immunoSEQ multiplex PCR, while the TCRdb copy is restricted to in-frame clones and leaves out a portion. The repertoire consists of roughly 68,000 clones, with approximately 90% occurring once and the leading ten covering about 7%. The receptor was derived from a woman of 80 years or more with active COVID-19. This chain links TRBV7-2 with TRBJ2-3, with TRBD2 as a possible D gene (6 bases). The sample consisted of peripheral blood. In DNA, the CDR3 is TGTGCCAGCAGCTTGTTCCGGGAGAGCACAGATACGCAGTATTTT. As protein: CASSLFRESTDTQYF.